The 27 T cell receptor beta chains below all came from one sample that was sequenced in a study of T-cell reconstitution after alpha-beta-depleted transplantation in children. The TCRbeta library was prepared with unique molecular identifiers. From the PCR reads, TCRdb called clonotypes with MiXCR, one entry per CDR3 protein. The sample consists of 250,000 to 300,000 distinct CDR3 sequences, roughly a tenth of them appearing once. This specimen consisted of PBMCs, obtained before TCRalphabeta/CD19-depleted stem cell transplant. The origin of the receptors is a boy younger than two with acute myeloid leukemia, due to receive a stem cell transplant.

The table lists this clonotype with many counts. This chain links TRBV7-3 with TRBJ1-6; D remains ambiguous. Germline CDR1 and CDR2: SGHTA and FQGTGA. The CDR3 sequence is 15 residues long. V was clipped by 1 base and J by 6 bases, with 10 bases between them. The DNA of the CDR3 is TGTGCCAGCAGCTTAAAGGGCAGCTTTAATTCACCCCTCCACTTT. This sequence encodes CASSLKGSFNSPLHF.

V and J are TRBV7-8 and TRBJ2-7, with TRBD2 as a possible D gene (6 bases). The CDR3 spans 13 residues. The V gene's germline CDR1 is SGHVS and CDR2 FQNEAQ. The V end was cut by 8 bases, the J end by 3 bases, with 14 bases between. The CDR3 sequence: CASGGCQGYEQYF. CDR3 nucleotide sequence: TGTGCCAGCGGAGGGTGTCAGGGCTACGAGCAGTACTTC. The complete variable domain, with remaining parts taken from reference TRBV7-8 and TRBJ2-7, reads GAGVSQSPRYKVAKRGQDVALRCDPISGHVSLFWYQQALGQGPEFLTYFQNEAQLDKSGLPSDRFFAERPEGSVSTLKIQRTQQEDSAVYLCASGGCQGYEQYFGPGTRLTVT.

This clonotype was observed at least ten times. The chain links TRBV5-1 to TRBJ2-4; the match to TRBD2 covers 8 bases. Per germline, CDR1 SGHRS and CDR2 YFSETQ. Losses at the gene ends were 0 bases for V and 8 bases for J; bases not matched to a gene: 7. The CDR3 covers 15 residues. CDR3 in DNA: TGCGCCAGCAGCTTGGATGCGACTAGCGACGACATTCAGTACTTC. This translates into CASSLDATSDDIQYF.

This clonotype has a count of ten or more. The chain uses TRBV10-2 and TRBJ1-5, with a weak D call TRBD1 (5 bases). The V end lost 0 bases, the J end lost 6 bases, and 9 bases lay between the germline ends. In germline, CDR1 is WSHSY, CDR2 SAAADI. This CDR3 has 14 amino acids. The CDR3 nucleotides are TGCGCCAGCAGTGAGTCCCGGGACCTTCAGCCCCAGCATTTT. Its protein is CASSESRDLQPQHF.

This clonotype was seen repeatedly, ten times or more. The genes are TRBV12-3 or TRBV12-4 and TRBJ1-2; perhaps TRBD1 as D (6 bases). This CDR3 spans 14 amino acids. Trimming shortened V by 2 bases and J by 8 bases, and 15 bases separated the two germline ends. DNA for the CDR3: TGTGCCAGCAGTTTATACAGGGTCAGAGAAGGCTACACCTTC. Protein: CASSLYRVREGYTF.

In this sample, this clonotype turned up many times. J is TRBJ2-3 and V is TRBV5-6, with 12 bases identical to TRBD1. Germline V lookup: CDR1 SGHDT, CDR2 YYEEEE. J gave up 4 bases and V 0 bases, and 3 bases lay outside the gene matches. This CDR3 comprises 16 residues. CDR3 in amino acids: CASSLDGTGGADTQYF. The DNA for the CDR3 is TGTGCCAGCAGCTTGGACGGGACAGGGGGCGCAGATACGCAGTATTTT.

This clonotype was seen many times. The chain joins TRBV27 to TRBJ1-2, with unresolved D. Trimming removed 2 bases at V and 8 bases at J, with 12 bases between. This CDR3 is built from 13 residues. Per the germline V gene, CDR1 is MNHEY and CDR2 is SMNVEV (reference sequence). The CDR3 bases are TGTGCCAGCAGTTTAGATTACCGTGCGGGCTACACCTTC. It specifies CASSLDYRAGYTF.

To note about this clonotype: It differs at one base from a far larger clone, so likely a read error. The gene calls are TRBV5-1 and TRBJ2-7, with D unclear. CDR1 is SGHRS and CDR2 is YFSETQ in the germline V gene. Trimming took off 0 bases at V and 2 bases at J, with 9 bases between the two ends. This CDR3 is 14 amino acids long. CDR3 amino acids: CASSLAVGPYEQYF. In DNA, the CDR3 is TGCGCCAGCAGCTTGGCGGTGGGTCCCTACGAGCAGTACTTC.

This clonotype was seen at least ten times. The chain recombines TRBV15 with TRBJ2-2; no definite D call. The V end lost 4 bases, the J end lost 1 base, and 7 bases lay between the germline ends. This CDR3 contains 14 residues. In germline, CDR1 is LNHNV, CDR2 YYDKDF (reference sequence). The DNA for the CDR3 is TGTGCCACCAGCACCCAGATGAACACCGGGGAGCTGTTTTTT. Translated: CATSTQMNTGELFF. Variable domain in full (rest from reference TRBV15 and TRBJ2-2): DAMVIQNPRYQVTQFGKPVTLSCSQTLNHNVMYWYQQKSSQAPKLLFHYYDKDFNNEADTPDNFQSRRPNTSFCFLDIRSPGLGDTAMYLCATSTQMNTGELFFGEGSRLTVL.

Note on this clonotype: A much larger clone is a single base away; this may be a read error. The J gene is TRBJ2-7, the V gene TRBV5-1, with TRBD2 identical over 11 bases. The CDR3 runs 15 residues. Germline-derived CDR1 and CDR2 are SGHRS and YFSETQ. The CDR3 DNA is TGCGCCGGCAGCTTGTCGGGACTAGCGGAATACGAGCAGTACTTC. Amino acid sequence: CAGSLSGLAEYEQYF.

Notes on this clonotype: Being one base from a much bigger clone, this may be a read error. The V gene is TRBV29-1, the J gene TRBJ2-1, with unresolved D. Trimming cost V 4 bases and J 8 bases, with 3 bases left between them. Germline values: CDR1 SQVTM, CDR2 ANQGSEA. CDR3 length: 9 residues. The CDR3: CSVGDEQFF. DNA for the CDR3: TGCAGCGTTGGGGATGAGCAGTTCTTC.

The rearrangement joins TRBV5-6 to TRBJ2-2; weak D call: TRBD2 (5 bases). Deletions cut 4 bases from V and 2 bases from J, with 21 bases between. Germline V gives CDR1 SGHDT, CDR2 YYEEEE. The CDR3 spans 18 residues. CDR3 coding DNA: TGTGCCAGCAGCCCCGGACTCGCGGCCTTCTTAAACACCGGGGAGCTGTTTTTT. The encoded protein is CASSPGLAAFLNTGELFF.

This clonotype was picked up many times. The chain carries TRBV20-1 and TRBJ2-7; TRBD2 agrees at 11 bases. The J segment lost 2 bases and the V segment lost 7 bases, leaving 10 bases of the junction unmatched. The CDR3 totals 15 residues. Germline V gene data show CDR1 as DFQATT and CDR2 as SNEGSKA (reference sequence). The CDR3 bases are TGCAGTGTGACTAGCGGGGAATTAGGAGCCTACGAGCAGTACTTC. This gives the protein CSVTSGELGAYEQYF.

This rearrangement joins TRBV28 to TRBJ1-4; TRBD1 aligns across 7 bases. Germline V gene sequence: CDR1 MDHEN, CDR2 SYDVKM. V shed 5 bases and J 10 bases; nucleotides not matched to a gene: 4. The CDR3 loop spans 12 amino acids. The DNA of the CDR3 is TGTGCCAGCAGTAGACAGGGAAGAAAACTGTTTTTT. Translated, it gives CASSRQGRKLFF.

This clonotype was counted many times. The chain employs TRBV12-3 or TRBV12-4 and TRBJ1-2; 8 bases align to TRBD1. The trim removed 6 bases at V and 2 bases at J, leaving 8 bases unmatched. This CDR3 contains 15 residues. Written as DNA, the CDR3 is TGTGCCAGCAGCTTGGGCACAGGGGGGAACTATGGCTACACCTTC. Translated, it gives CASSLGTGGNYGYTF.

This chain uses TRBV25-1 with TRBJ2-3, with D hard to call. The germline V and J ends were trimmed by 1 base and 2 bases, with 4 bases remaining between them. The CDR3 length is 13 residues. From germline, CDR1 is MGHDK and CDR2 SYGVNS. The CDR3 loop is CASSESLTDTQYF. CDR3 coding DNA: TGTGCCAGCAGTGAATCCCTCACAGATACGCAGTATTTT.

This clonotype was seen ten or more times. J is TRBJ1-5 and V is TRBV28; D may be TRBD1 (5 bases). The CDR3 is 17 residues long. Germline V gene sequence: CDR1 MDHEN, CDR2 SYDVKM. Between the trimmed V and J ends, which lost 4 bases and 5 bases, there was a span of 21 bases. CDR3 bases: TGTGCCAGCAGTTACCTTGAGACGGCCCCGGGGGATCAGCCCCAGCATTTT. This gives the protein CASSYLETAPGDQPQHF.

This clonotype was observed many times. The chain combines TRBV3-1 with TRBJ2-2; D is undetermined. Trimming removed 0 bases from V and 1 base from J, with 9 bases in between. The germline V gene has CDR1 LGHDT and CDR2 YNNKEL (reference sequence). The CDR3 spans 16 residues. The CDR3 spells CASSQDRTVNTGELFF. Here the CDR3 DNA reads TGTGCCAGCAGCCAAGATCGGACGGTGAACACCGGGGAGCTGTTTTTT.

The sample holds a few counts of this clonotype. The genes are TRBV20-1 and TRBJ1-3; no firm D call. V was clipped by 1 base and J by 3 bases, with 7 bases between them. The CDR3 is 13 amino acids. Per the germline V gene, CDR1 is DFQATT and CDR2 is SNEGSKA (reference sequence). CDR3 coding DNA: TGCAGTGCTAGAGTTGTCGATGGAAACACCATATATTTT. It yields the protein CSARVVDGNTIYF.

This clonotype turned up a few times. The rearrangement links TRBV28 to TRBJ2-2; 8 bases align to TRBD2. Germline CDR1 and CDR2: MDHEN and SYDVKM. V lost 2 bases, J lost 5 bases, and 7 bases stayed unmatched. CDR3 length: 16 residues. The DNA for the CDR3 is TGTGCCAGCAGTTTAGGCGGGACTAGTAGAACCGGGGAGCTGTTTTTT. Protein: CASSLGGTSRTGELFF.

The V gene is TRBV7-8, the J gene TRBJ2-2; D may be TRBD2 (5 bases). Trimming left V 5 bases short and J 3 bases short, with 22 bases between. In germline, CDR1 is SGHVS, CDR2 FQNEAQ. The CDR3 loop spans 18 amino acids. CDR3 in amino acids: CASSPKGRTLTDTGELFF. The CDR3 DNA reads TGTGCCAGCAGCCCAAAAGGTCGGACTCTGACGGACACCGGGGAGCTGTTTTTT.

This clonotype was counted ten times or more. The chain joins TRBV29-1 to TRBJ2-7; TRBD1 aligns across 12 bases. The CDR3 is 14 residues long. The junction had 10 bases not matched to a gene; V was cut back by 8 bases and J by 5 bases. Germline CDR1 SQVTM, CDR2 ANQGSEA. The DNA of the CDR3 is TGCAGCCCCAAGCGGGACAGGGGGCGAAACGAGCAGTACTTC. Encoded protein: CSPKRDRGRNEQYF.

This clonotype has ten or more counts. J is TRBJ2-7 and V is TRBV18; D is perhaps TRBD1 (5 bases). V gave up 2 bases and J gave up 4 bases, with 9 bases separating them. Germline-derived CDR1 and CDR2 are KGHSH and LQKENI. This CDR3 region has 13 residues. CDR3 protein: CASSPGKGYEQYF. The CDR3 coding sequence is TGTGCCAGCTCACCAGGAAAGGGGTACGAGCAGTACTTC.

This clonotype was found many times. This chain links TRBV10-3 with TRBJ2-7; D uncertain. Germline V gene lookup returns CDR1 ENHRY and CDR2 SYGVKD. Trimming left V 7 bases short and J 2 bases short, with 15 bases between. The CDR3 totals 14 residues. The CDR3 bases are TGTGCCATCAAAGGCAATAGGCAAACCTACGAGCAGTACTTC. Its translation is CAIKGNRQTYEQYF.

The V gene is TRBV18, the J gene TRBJ2-1; no definite D call. Trimming removed 5 bases at V and 1 base at J, with 15 bases between. The CDR3 runs 16 residues. Per the germline V gene, CDR1 is KGHSH and CDR2 is LQKENI. The CDR3 DNA follows: TGTGCCAGCTCAACTCAGCCGGTCACTTCCTACAATGAGCAGTTCTTC. It codes for CASSTQPVTSYNEQFF.

V gene TRBV12-3 or TRBV12-4 combines with J gene TRBJ2-1; 13 nucleotides line up with TRBD2. V shed 5 bases and J 9 bases; nucleotides not matched to a gene: 16. The CDR3 runs 18 residues. The CDR3 reads CASSPILGLAGSLGEQFF. As DNA, the CDR3 is TGTGCCAGCAGTCCAATCTTGGGACTAGCGGGATCCCTGGGTGAGCAGTTCTTC.

This clonotype was seen at least ten times. The rearrangement links TRBV20-1 to TRBJ1-2, with D uncertain. Germline CDR1 DFQATT, CDR2 SNEGSKA (reference sequence). The CDR3 is made up of 11 amino acids. The ends were cut back, 6 bases at V and 1 base at J, with 6 bases in the middle. The CDR3 loop reads CSAGGNYGYTF. Written as DNA, the CDR3 is TGCAGTGCCGGTGGTAACTATGGCTACACCTTC.